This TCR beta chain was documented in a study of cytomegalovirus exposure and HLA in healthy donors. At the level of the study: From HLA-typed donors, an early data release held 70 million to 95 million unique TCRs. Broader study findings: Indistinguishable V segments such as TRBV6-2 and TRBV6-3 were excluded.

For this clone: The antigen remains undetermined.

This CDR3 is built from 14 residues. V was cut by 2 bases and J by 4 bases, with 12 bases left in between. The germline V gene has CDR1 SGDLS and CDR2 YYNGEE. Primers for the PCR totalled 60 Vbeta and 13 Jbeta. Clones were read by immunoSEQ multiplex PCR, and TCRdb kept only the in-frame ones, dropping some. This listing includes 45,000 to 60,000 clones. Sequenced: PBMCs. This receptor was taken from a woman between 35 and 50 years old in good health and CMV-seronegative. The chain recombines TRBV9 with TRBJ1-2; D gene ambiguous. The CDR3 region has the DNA TGTGCCAGCAGCGTCAACAGTGAGCCCTATGGCTACACCTTC. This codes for CASSVNSEPYGYTF. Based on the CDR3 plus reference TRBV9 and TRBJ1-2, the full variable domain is DSGVTQTPKHLITATGQRVTLRCSPRSGDLSVYWYQQSLDQGLQFLIQYYNGEERAKGNILERFSAQQFPDLHSELNLSSLELGDSALYFCASSVNSEPYGYTFGSGTRLTVV.